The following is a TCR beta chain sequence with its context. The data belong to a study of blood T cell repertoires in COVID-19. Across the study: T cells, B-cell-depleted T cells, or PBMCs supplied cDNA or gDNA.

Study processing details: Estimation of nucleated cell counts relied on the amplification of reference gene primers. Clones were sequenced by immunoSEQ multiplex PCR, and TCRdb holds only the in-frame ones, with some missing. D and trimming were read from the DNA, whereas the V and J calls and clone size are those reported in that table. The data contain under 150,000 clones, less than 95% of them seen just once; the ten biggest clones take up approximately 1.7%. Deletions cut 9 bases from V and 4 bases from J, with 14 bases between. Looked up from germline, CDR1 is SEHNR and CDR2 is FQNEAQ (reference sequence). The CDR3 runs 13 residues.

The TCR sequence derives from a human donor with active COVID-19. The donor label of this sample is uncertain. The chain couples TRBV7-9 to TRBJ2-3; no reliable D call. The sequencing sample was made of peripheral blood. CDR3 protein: CARARLGADTQYF. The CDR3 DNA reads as TGTGCCAGAGCTCGCTTGGGCGCAGATACGCAGTATTTT.